This TCR beta chain was observed in a study of blood T cell repertoires in COVID-19. Study details: Sources were T cells, B-cell-depleted T cells, or PBMCs; the material itself was cDNA or gDNA.

The CDR3 is 13 amino acids. Trimming cost V 5 bases and J 0 bases, with 7 bases left between them. Germline V gene data show CDR1 as ENHRY and CDR2 as SYGVKD. Per the authors' pipeline: Amplification of reference gene primers provided the estimated nucleated cell counts. Repertoires were generated with immunoSEQ multiplex PCR, while TCRdb's copy carries only in-frame clones and drops some. That table is the source of V, J and clone size, and D and trimming were worked out from the DNA. The repertoire holds 150,000 or so clones, with 88% as singletons. Sequencing was done on a sample of peripheral blood. The chain is built from TRBV10-3 and TRBJ1-1; no firm D call. The source is a man aged 60 to 69 with acute or convalescent COVID-19. CDR3 sequence: CAISWEMNTEAFF. The CDR3 DNA sequence: TGTGCCATCAGTTGGGAGATGAACACTGAAGCTTTCTTT.